The 26 T cell receptor beta chains below all came from one sample that was sequenced in a study of cytomegalovirus exposure and HLA in healthy donors. The primer mix had 60 Vbeta and 13 Jbeta primers. The table came from immunoSEQ multiplex PCR; TCRdb's copy has only in-frame clones and leaves some out. The sample lists around 200,000 clones, 75% to 85% occurring once. Sequenced: PBMCs. The receptors were sampled from a woman between 45 and 60 years old in good health and CMV-seronegative.

The V gene is TRBV18, the J gene TRBJ1-4; no firm D call. V gave up 6 bases and J gave up 5 bases, with 7 bases separating them. There are 12 residues in the CDR3. Germline V gene sequence: CDR1 KGHSH, CDR2 LQKENI. CDR3 region: CASSGRNEKLFF. The CDR3 region has the DNA TGTGCCAGCTCGGGCAGGAATGAAAAACTGTTTTTT. Complete variable domain (other parts from reference TRBV18 and TRBJ1-4): NAGVMQNPRHLVRRRGQEARLRCSPMKGHSHVYWYRQLPEEGLKFMVYLQKENIIDESGMPKERFSAEFPKEGPSILRIQQVVRGDSAAYFCASSGRNEKLFFGSGTQLSVL.

This rearrangement joins TRBV30 to TRBJ2-1, with TRBD2 identical over 10 bases. Trimming at V came to 0 bases and at J to 12 bases, leaving 8 bases not matched to a gene. This CDR3 spans 14 amino acids. Germline V gene sequence: CDR1 GTSNPN, CDR2 SVGIG (reference sequence). Here the CDR3 reads CAWSVGASGRVQFF. The DNA for the CDR3 is TGTGCCTGGAGTGTAGGGGCTAGCGGGAGAGTGCAGTTCTTC.

The chain couples TRBV9 to TRBJ1-5, with 7 positions matching TRBD1. The CDR3 consists of 14 residues. The V segment lost 6 bases and the J segment 2 bases; nucleotides outside the gene matches: 5. Germline assignment: CDR1 SGDLS and CDR2 YYNGEE. The CDR3 DNA sequence: TGTGCCAGCAACTCAGGACAGGGCAATCAGCCCCAGCATTTT. This encodes CASNSGQGNQPQHF.

The rearrangement joins TRBV2 to TRBJ1-5; 10 nucleotides align to TRBD1. The CDR3 loop spans 16 amino acids. CDR1 and CDR2 from the germline V gene are SNHLY and FYNNEI. Germline trimming cut 6 bases from V and 5 bases from J; bases unmatched to any gene: 10. The CDR3 DNA reads TGTGCCAGCAGGGACCCGGGACAGGGGAGGCATCAGCCCCAGCATTTT. Protein: CASRDPGQGRHQPQHF.

V and J are TRBV5-6 and TRBJ2-7; 8 bases are shared with TRBD1. Germline lookup yields CDR1 SGHDT and CDR2 YYEEEE. There are 13 residues in the CDR3. The junction had 9 bases not matched to a gene; V was cut back by 7 bases and J by 6 bases. The chain's CDR3 is CASLTGVFGEQYF. CDR3 bases: TGTGCCAGCCTGACAGGGGTGTTTGGCGAGCAGTACTTC. Combining the CDR3 with reference TRBV5-6 and TRBJ2-7 gives the whole variable domain DAGVTQSPTHLIKTRGQQVTLRCSPKSGHDTVSWYQQALGQGPQFIFQYYEEEERQRGNFPDRFSGHQFPNYSSELNVNALLLGDSALYLCASLTGVFGEQYFGPGTRLTVT.

With respect to this clone: At one end the junction does not follow the germline gene, possibly because of a read error. The chain is built from TRBV7-9 and TRBJ1-2; D might be TRBD1 (6 bases). In germline, CDR1 is SEHNR, CDR2 FQNEAQ (reference sequence). The CDR3 runs to 16 residues. The DNA of the CDR3 is TGTTCCAGCAGCTTGGCGGTTGGGGACATGAACTATGGCTACACCTTC. Translating it yields CSSSLAVGDMNYGYTF.

V usage is TRBV4-1 and J usage is TRBJ2-1, with D tentatively TRBD2 (6 bases). Germline V gene sequence: CDR1 MGHRA, CDR2 YSYEKL. V lost 5 bases, J lost 6 bases, and 23 bases lay in between. The CDR3 has 17 residues. CDR3 sequence reads: CASSTTFSRRAVNEQFF. The CDR3 nucleotides are TGCGCCAGCAGCACCACCTTTAGCAGGAGGGCGGTCAATGAGCAGTTCTTC.

The gene calls are TRBV6-5 and TRBJ2-1; TRBD2 aligns across 11 bases. This CDR3 spans 12 amino acids. CDR1 MNHEY and CDR2 SVGAGI come from the germline V gene. With 6 bases clipped from V and 13 bases from J, the junction kept 5 bases outside the gene matches. CDR3 residues: CASSKTSGTQFF. CDR3 DNA sequence: TGTGCCAGCAGCAAGACTAGCGGGACACAGTTCTTC.

V gene TRBV7-2 combines with J gene TRBJ1-5, with D tentatively TRBD1 (6 bases). There are 13 residues in the CDR3. The V gene lost 5 bases and the J gene lost 4 bases, with 9 bases spanning the gap. CDR1 SGHTA and CDR2 FQGNSA come from the germline V gene. CDR3 protein: CASSPRGNQPQHF. The CDR3 DNA sequence: TGTGCCAGCAGCCCCAGGGGAAATCAGCCCCAGCATTTT.

The gene calls are TRBV28 and TRBJ2-2; TRBD2 is a possible D gene (5 bases). CDR1 and CDR2 from the germline V gene are MDHEN and SYDVKM. This CDR3 contains 14 residues. V was cut by 2 bases and J by 8 bases, with 12 bases left in between. In nucleotides, the CDR3 is TGTGCCAGCAGTTTAAGGAGGCCCCGGGGGGAGCTGTTTTTT. Its protein is CASSLRRPRGELFF.

The chain combines TRBV5-1 with TRBJ2-5, with 13 bases identical to TRBD2. Per the germline V gene, CDR1 is SGHRS and CDR2 is YFSETQ. CDR3 length: 17 residues. V lost 0 bases, J lost 2 bases, and 4 bases stayed unmatched. CDR3 sequence: CASSLVSGLAGQETQYF. As DNA, the CDR3 is TGCGCCAGCAGCTTGGTTTCGGGACTAGCGGGACAAGAGACCCAGTACTTC.

The rearrangement joins TRBV27 to TRBJ2-4, with D possibly matching TRBD1 (6 bases). The V end lost 5 bases, the J end lost 2 bases, and 10 bases lay between the germline ends. This CDR3 contains 14 residues. In germline, CDR1 is MNHEY, CDR2 SMNVEV (reference sequence). CDR3 in amino acids: CASSNTGSKNIQYF. CDR3 DNA sequence: TGTGCCAGCAGTAACACAGGGTCCAAAAACATTCAGTACTTC.

The genes are TRBV18 and TRBJ2-7, with TRBD2 as a possible D gene (6 bases). This CDR3 has 17 residues. Trimming cost V 3 bases and J 2 bases, with 20 bases left between them. CDR1 KGHSH and CDR2 LQKENI come from the germline V gene. The CDR3 DNA is TGTGCCAGCTCACCCCTATCCCGGACAAGGGAGGCCTACGAGCAGTACTTC. It encodes CASSPLSRTREAYEQYF.

This chain connects TRBV2 to TRBJ2-1, with D unresolved. The CDR3 spans 11 residues. Germline CDR1 and CDR2: SNHLY and FYNNEI. With 7 bases removed from V and 7 bases from J, the gap between germline ends came to 8 bases. The CDR3 is CASMFLNEQFF. CDR3 DNA: TGTGCCAGCATGTTTCTTAATGAGCAGTTCTTC.

V is TRBV2 and J is TRBJ1-2, with D hard to call. CDR3 length: 15 amino acids. Germline CDR1 and CDR2: SNHLY and FYNNEI. The V end was cut by 7 bases, the J end by 8 bases, with 23 bases between. The CDR3 DNA sequence: TGTGCCAGCACCGAGAGGAGGTTACGGTCTAGGGGCTACACCTTC. Its translation: CASTERRLRSRGYTF.

This clone appeared once. The V call is TRBV5-5, the J call TRBJ2-5, with 13 bases identical to TRBD2. The length of the CDR3 is 16 residues. Germline V gene sequence: CDR1 SGHKS, CDR2 YYEKEE (reference sequence). V gave up 4 bases and J gave up 5 bases; unmatched junction bases: 8. The CDR3 loop is CASSLGLAGQRETQYF. As DNA, the CDR3 is TGTGCCAGCAGCCTGGGACTAGCGGGGCAGAGGGAGACCCAGTACTTC.

V and J are TRBV18 and TRBJ2-5; possibly TRBD2 for D (6 bases). Germline values: CDR1 KGHSH, CDR2 LQKENI. The CDR3 is made up of 15 amino acids. The V gene lost 6 bases and the J gene lost 5 bases, with 19 bases spanning the gap. The CDR3 spells CASSLLSIAGETQYF. The CDR3 nucleotides are TGTGCCAGCTCTCTCCTCAGCATTGCGGGGGAGACCCAGTACTTC.

This clone occurred a few times. The chain joins TRBV7-2 to TRBJ2-3, with 13 bases lining up with TRBD2. CDR1 and CDR2 (germline): SGHTA, FQGNSA. The CDR3 has 16 amino acids. After removal of 5 bases from V and 6 bases from J, the junction contained 8 bases not matched to a gene. The CDR3 here is CASSQLAGGPGDTQYF. In DNA form, the CDR3 reads TGTGCCAGCAGCCAACTAGCGGGAGGGCCAGGGGATACGCAGTATTTT. The full variable domain, rest sourced from reference TRBV7-2 and TRBJ2-3, is GAGVSQSPSNKVTEKGKDVELRCDPISGHTALYWYRQSLGQGLEFLIYFQGNSAPDKSGLPSDRFSAERTGGSVSTLTIQRTQQEDSAVYLCASSQLAGGPGDTQYFGPGTRLTVL.

The rearrangement joins TRBV7-9 to TRBJ2-2; possibly TRBD1 for D (6 bases). The germline V gene encodes CDR1 SEHNR and CDR2 FQNEAQ (reference sequence). Trimming cost V 5 bases and J 5 bases, with 9 bases left between them. This CDR3 has 13 amino acids. CDR3 coding DNA: TGTGCCAGCAGCGCACAGGGAACCGGGGAGCTGTTTTTT. It yields the protein CASSAQGTGELFF. Variable domain in full (rest from reference TRBV7-9 and TRBJ2-2): DTGVSQNPRHKITKRGQNVTFRCDPISEHNRLYWYRQTLGQGPEFLTYFQNEAQLEKSRLLSDRFSAERPKGSFSTLEIQRTEQGDSAMYLCASSAQGTGELFFGEGSRLTVL.

Concerning this clone: At one end the junction does not follow the germline gene, possibly because of a read error. The V and J genes are TRBV2 and TRBJ2-7, with D possibly TRBD2 on 5 matching bases. The CDR3 spans 15 residues. Germline V gives CDR1 SNHLY, CDR2 FYNNEI. The CDR3 nucleotides are TGTGCCAGCGTATTTGGAGGATCCTCCTCCGACGAGCAGTACTTC. It yields the protein CASVFGGSSSDEQYF.

This chain connects TRBV2 to TRBJ1-5; no clear D gene. Between the trimmed V and J ends, which lost 3 bases and 5 bases, there was a span of 14 bases. This CDR3 has 15 amino acids. Germline CDR1 reads SNHLY; CDR2 reads FYNNEI. The CDR3 nucleotides are TGTGCCAGCAGTGACTGGGAGGATGTAGATCAGCCCCAGCATTTT. Protein product: CASSDWEDVDQPQHF.

V gene TRBV5-6 combines with J gene TRBJ2-7, with 7 bases fitting TRBD2. V lost 2 bases, J lost 4 bases, and 12 bases stayed unmatched. Germline CDR1 reads SGHDT; CDR2 reads YYEEEE. This CDR3 has 16 amino acids. The DNA for the CDR3 is TGTGCCAGCAGCTTAGGCATCGGGAGGACCAATTACGAGCAGTACTTC. Amino acid sequence: CASSLGIGRTNYEQYF.

The rearrangement uses TRBV4-1 and TRBJ2-1; 16 bases map to TRBD2. The J segment lost 9 bases and the V segment lost 4 bases, leaving 9 bases of the junction unmatched. The CDR3 consists of 17 residues. The germline gives CDR1 MGHRA, CDR2 YSYEKL. In nucleotides, the CDR3 is TGCGCCAGCAGCCCCTGGGGGACTAGCGGGAGGGCCGGTGAGCAGTTCTTC. Protein sequence: CASSPWGTSGRAGEQFF.

The CDR3 DNA reads as TGTGCCAGCAGGCAGGGTAGGCAGTTAGATACGCAGTATTTT. Its translation: CASRQGRQLDTQYF. The chain couples TRBV28 to TRBJ2-3; TRBD1 might be the D (5 bases). The CDR3 is made up of 14 amino acids. Germline V gives CDR1 MDHEN, CDR2 SYDVKM. The V and J ends lost 6 bases and 5 bases respectively, with 15 bases between them.

The chain joins TRBV6-6 to TRBJ2-7, with D maybe TRBD2 (6 bases). The V gene's germline CDR1 is MNHNY and CDR2 SVGAGI (reference sequence). V lost 6 bases, J lost 3 bases, and 12 bases lay in between. This CDR3 is 13 amino acids long. The CDR3 sequence: CASSDMGGYEQYF. CDR3 in DNA: TGTGCCAGCAGCGACATGGGGGGCTACGAGCAGTACTTC.

V gene TRBV19 combines with J gene TRBJ2-1, with D maybe TRBD1 (5 bases). The CDR3 runs to 14 residues. In germline, CDR1 is LNHDA, CDR2 SQIVND (reference sequence). Trimming stripped 1 base from V and 7 bases from J, with 11 bases between. The CDR3 region has the DNA TGTGCCAGTAGTATAGGACAGCGTGGGAATGAGCAGTTCTTC. Its protein is CASSIGQRGNEQFF. Using reference TRBV19 and TRBJ2-1 for the parts outside the CDR3, the full variable domain is DGGITQSPKYLFRKEGQNVTLSCEQNLNHDAMYWYRQDPGQGLRLIYYSQIVNDFQKGDIAEGYSVSREKKESFPLTVTSAQKNPTAFYLCASSIGQRGNEQFFGPGTRLTVL.